This T cell receptor (beta chain) appears in the sequencing data of a study of human T cells and chemical hapten exposure. A word on this clonotype: No antigen is known for it.

Time point reported: healthy volunteer bleed at 2 weeks. Researchers extracted total RNA from unfractionated whole blood. With 4 bases clipped from V and 4 bases from J, the junction kept 4 bases outside the gene matches. In germline, CDR1 is KGHDR, CDR2 SFDVKD. The CDR3 sequence is 14 residues long. Notes on the study in general: TCRs exceeding a frequency of 1 in 1000 stayed unchanged under DPC sensitization.

Individual cDNA molecules received unique molecular identifiers in the library. As handled by the study authors: From about 20,000 to 690,000 TCRs were found per sample, with a median of around 100,000. In TCRdb, the RACE reads were re-called with MiXCR into one record per CDR3 protein. TCRdb assigned the V and J calls; the authors' analysis was not used. The table records over 85,000 distinct CDR3 sequences, about 10% of them present only once. The V call is TRBV24-1, the J call TRBJ2-3; 7 nucleotides match TRBD1. The sequence was collected from a female donor in good health. Some clones in this sample may be carry-over from other donors' samples. Sequenced input: whole blood. CDR3 loop: CATSDPGTADTQYF. DNA for the CDR3: TGTGCCACCAGTGACCCCGGGACAGCAGATACGCAGTATTTT.